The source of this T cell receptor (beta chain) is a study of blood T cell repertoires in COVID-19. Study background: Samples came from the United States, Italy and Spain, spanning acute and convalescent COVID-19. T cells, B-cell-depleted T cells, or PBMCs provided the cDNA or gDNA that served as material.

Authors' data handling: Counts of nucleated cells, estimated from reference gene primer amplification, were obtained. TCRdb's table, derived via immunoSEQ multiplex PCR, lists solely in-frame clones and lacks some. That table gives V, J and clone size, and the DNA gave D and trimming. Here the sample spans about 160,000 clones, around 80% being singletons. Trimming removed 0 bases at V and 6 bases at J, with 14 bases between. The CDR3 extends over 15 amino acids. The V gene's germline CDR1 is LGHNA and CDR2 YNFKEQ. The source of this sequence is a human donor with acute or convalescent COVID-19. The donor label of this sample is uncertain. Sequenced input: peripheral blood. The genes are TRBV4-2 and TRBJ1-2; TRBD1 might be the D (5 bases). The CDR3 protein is CASSQDPREENGYTF. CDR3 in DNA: TGTGCCAGCAGCCAAGATCCCAGGGAGGAAAATGGCTACACCTTC.